This TCR beta chain emerged from a study of identical twins. With V trimmed by 1 base and J by 3 bases, 6 bases remained unmatched. From germline, CDR1 is LGHNA and CDR2 YNFKEQ. This CDR3 is 17 amino acids long. This clonotype appeared a few times. Its antigen is not identified. Study-level results: Zero-insertion analyses were open to partial confounding by invariant MAIT and iNKT cells.

MiXCR, applied by TCRdb to the 5' RACE reads, yields one record per CDR3 protein. The sample contains 200,000 to 300,000 distinct CDR3 sequences, 6% to 8% of which appear only once. These records were also assigned to another study, of yellow fever vaccine responses in identical twins.

The receptor comes from a woman under 30 in good health. The sample taken for sequencing was CD8+ T cells sorted from blood. This sequence joins TRBV4-2 and TRBJ2-7; 13 nucleotides align to TRBD2. In nucleotides, the CDR3 is TGTGCCAGCAGCCAAGTCCAACTAGCGGGAGGGGGCTACGAGCAGTACTTC. This sequence encodes CASSQVQLAGGGYEQYF.